Listed here is a single T cell receptor beta chain. CDR3 length: 17 residues. Germline CDR1 and CDR2: SGHRS and YFSETQ. V lost 0 bases to trimming and J lost 2 bases, with 16 bases between them. This entry is derived from a study of OX40 agonist ivuxolimab in advanced cancers. The repertoire was sequenced with immunoSEQ multiplex PCR; TCRdb's copy has only in-frame clones and lacks some. The table has tens of thousands of clones, roughly 78% seen once. The V and J genes are TRBV5-1 and TRBJ2-3; TRBD2 might be the D (6 bases). The sequence came from an adult with an advanced solid tumor such as melanoma, head and neck, liver or kidney cancer. This specimen consisted of CD4+ or CD8+ T cells sorted from blood, obtained in a trial of the OX40 agonist ivuxolimab. The CDR3 DNA reads TGCGCCAGCAGCTTGGGATTGGAGCGGGCGTACACAGATACGCAGTATTTT. Residues: CASSLGLERAYTDTQYF. Combining the CDR3 with reference TRBV5-1 and TRBJ2-3 gives the whole variable domain KAGVTQTPRYLIKTRGQQVTLSCSPISGHRSVSWYQQTPGQGLQFLFEYFSETQRNKGNFPGRFSGRQFSNSRSEMNVSTLELGDSALYLCASSLGLERAYTDTQYFGPGTRLTVL.